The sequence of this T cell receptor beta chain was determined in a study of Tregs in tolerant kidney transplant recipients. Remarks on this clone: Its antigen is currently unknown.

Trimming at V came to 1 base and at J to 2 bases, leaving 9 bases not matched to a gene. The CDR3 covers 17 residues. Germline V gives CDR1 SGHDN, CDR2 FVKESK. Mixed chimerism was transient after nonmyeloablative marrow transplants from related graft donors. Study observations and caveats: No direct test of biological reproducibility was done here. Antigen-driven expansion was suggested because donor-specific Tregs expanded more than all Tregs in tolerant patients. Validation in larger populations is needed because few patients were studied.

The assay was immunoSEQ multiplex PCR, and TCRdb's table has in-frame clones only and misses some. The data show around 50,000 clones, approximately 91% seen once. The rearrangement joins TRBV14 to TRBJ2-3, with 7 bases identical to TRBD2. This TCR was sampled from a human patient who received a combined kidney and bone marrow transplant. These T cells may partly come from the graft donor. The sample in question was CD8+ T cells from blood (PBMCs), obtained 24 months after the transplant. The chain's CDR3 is CASSQGGGLLDTDTQYF. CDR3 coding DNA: TGTGCCAGCAGCCAAGGGGGGGGACTCCTAGACACAGATACGCAGTATTTT.